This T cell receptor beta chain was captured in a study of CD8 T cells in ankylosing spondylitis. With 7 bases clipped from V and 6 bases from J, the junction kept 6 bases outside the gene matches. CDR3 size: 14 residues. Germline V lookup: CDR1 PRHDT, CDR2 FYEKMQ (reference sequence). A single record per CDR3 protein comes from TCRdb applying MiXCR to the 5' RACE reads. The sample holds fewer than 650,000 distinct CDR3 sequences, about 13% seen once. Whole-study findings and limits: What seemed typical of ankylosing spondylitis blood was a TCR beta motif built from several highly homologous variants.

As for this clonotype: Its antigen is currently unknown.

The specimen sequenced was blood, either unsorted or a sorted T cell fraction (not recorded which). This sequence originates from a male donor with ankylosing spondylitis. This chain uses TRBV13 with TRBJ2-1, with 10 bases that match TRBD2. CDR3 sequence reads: CASTGTSESNEQFF. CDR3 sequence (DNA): TGTGCCAGCACCGGGACTAGCGAGAGCAATGAGCAGTTCTTC.